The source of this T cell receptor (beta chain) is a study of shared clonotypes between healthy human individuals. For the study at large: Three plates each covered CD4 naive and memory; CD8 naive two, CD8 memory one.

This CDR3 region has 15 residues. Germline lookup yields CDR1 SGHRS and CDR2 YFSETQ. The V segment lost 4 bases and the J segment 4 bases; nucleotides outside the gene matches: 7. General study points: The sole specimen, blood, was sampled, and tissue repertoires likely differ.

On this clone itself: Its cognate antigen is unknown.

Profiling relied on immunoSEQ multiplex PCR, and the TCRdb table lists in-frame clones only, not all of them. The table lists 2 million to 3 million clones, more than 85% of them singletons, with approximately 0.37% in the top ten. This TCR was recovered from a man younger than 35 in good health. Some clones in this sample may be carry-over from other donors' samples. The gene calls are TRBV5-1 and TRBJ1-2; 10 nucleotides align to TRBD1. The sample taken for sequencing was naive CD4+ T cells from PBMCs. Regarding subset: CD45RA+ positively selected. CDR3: CASSRRQGAGYGYTF. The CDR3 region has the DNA TGCGCCAGCAGCAGACGACAGGGGGCCGGCTATGGCTACACCTTC. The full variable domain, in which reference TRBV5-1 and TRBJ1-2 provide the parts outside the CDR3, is KAGVTQTPRYLIKTRGQQVTLSCSPISGHRSVSWYQQTPGQGLQFLFEYFSETQRNKGNFPGRFSGRQFSNSRSEMNVSTLELGDSALYLCASSRRQGAGYGYTFGSGTRLTVV.